These T cell receptor beta chains were read from a single sample in a study of T cells in Graves' hyperthyroidism and ophthalmopathy. TCRdb used MiXCR to reprocess the multiplex PCR reads, holding one entry per CDR3 protein. The data hold some 370,000 distinct CDR3 sequences, with about 18% observed a single time. Sequencing used blood. The source of these receptors is a woman under 40 with Graves' hyperthyroidism that later progressed to Graves' ophthalmopathy. CDR3s include the opening cysteine and the closing phenylalanine or tryptophan. A D gene is named only where the DNA matches it firmly. The size field is filled for only some rows; it gives once, few, many or a size class.

J | size | D | V | DNA | CDR3
TRBJ2-3 | many | TRBD2 | TRBV28 | TGTGCCAGCAGTCCCGGGACTAGCGGGCGTTACACAGATACGCAGTATTTT | CASSPGTSGRYTDTQYF
TRBJ1-1 | many | TRBD1 | TRBV19 | TGTGCCAGTGACCGGGGGACAGGGGGCCGGAACACTGAAGCTTTCTTT | CASDRGTGGRNTEAFF
TRBJ2-1 | many | NA | TRBV12-3/TRBV12-4 | TGTGCCAGCACTCTAGAAGGAGTAGTTAGGAATGAGCAGTTCTTC | CASTLEGVVRNEQFF
TRBJ2-2 | few | TRBD1 | TRBV19 | TGTGCCAGTAGACTAAGAGGCCGCGGGACAGGGGACACCGGGGAGCTGTTTTTT | CASRLRGRGTGDTGELFF
TRBJ2-3 | few | NA | TRBV3-1 | TGTGCCAGCAGGGGTGGAGGGCGAACAGATACGCAGTATTTT | CASRGGGRTDTQYF
TRBJ2-7 | many | TRBD2 | TRBV12-3/TRBV12-4 | TGTGCCAGCAGTTTTAGCGGGGTTAGCAGGAACGAGCAGTACTTC | CASSFSGVSRNEQYF
TRBJ2-1 | NA | NA | TRBV27 | TGTGCCAGCAGTTTATCGGTTGGGAATGAGCAGTTCTTC | CASSLSVGNEQFF
TRBJ2-7 | NA | TRBD1 | TRBV5-1 | TGCGCCAGCAGCTTGGGTCTAAACCGGGACAGGGATCAGCAGTACTTC | CASSLGLNRDRDQQYF
TRBJ2-6 | many | NA | TRBV28 | TGTGCCAGCAGTCGGAGCTCTGGGGCCAACGTCCTGACTTTC | CASSRSSGANVLTF
TRBJ2-1 | NA | NA | TRBV7-9 | TGTGCCAGCAGCTCTCGGGCGAGGTGTTGCTCCTACAATGAGCAGTTCTTC | CASSSRARCCSYNEQFF
TRBJ1-1 | many | NA | TRBV29-1 | TGCAGCGTCCTAGGGGCACAGGGAGTGAACACTGAAGCTTTCTTT | CSVLGAQGVNTEAFF
TRBJ1-4 | few | TRBD1 | TRBV6-1 | TGTGCCAGCAGTATAGGACAGGCGAGCAATGAAAAACTGTTTTTT | CASSIGQASNEKLFF
TRBJ2-1 | NA | NA | TRBV12-3/TRBV12-4 | TGTGCCAGCAGTACGGCCCCCCCCGAGCAGTTCTTC | CASSTAPPEQFF
TRBJ1-2 | many | NA | TRBV27 | TGTGCCAGCAGCCCTCAAGAAGTGACAGGCTCTTATGGCTACACCTTC | CASSPQEVTGSYGYTF
TRBJ2-6 | many | NA | TRBV12-3/TRBV12-4 | TGTGCCAGCAGTTTTGAAGAAAGGGGCTCTGGGGCCAACGTCCTGACTTTC | CASSFEERGSGANVLTF
TRBJ1-3 | many | NA | TRBV24-1 | TGTGCCACCAGTGATCCCAGGGTGAGAGGAAACACCATATATTTT | CATSDPRVRGNTIYF
TRBJ2-1 | NA | TRBD2 | TRBV20-1 | TGCAGTGCTAGTTCCGGACTAGCGGGAGCAGATGAGCGGTTCTTC | CSASSGLAGADERFF
TRBJ2-1 | many | TRBD2 | TRBV7-8 | TGTGCCAGCAGCTTGGGATCCGGGACTAGCGGATACAATGAGCAGTTCTTC | CASSLGSGTSGYNEQFF
TRBJ2-1 | many | TRBD2 | TRBV28 | TGTGCCAGCAGTTTTGAAGCGGGAGGGGACTCCTACAATGAGCAGTTCTTC | CASSFEAGGDSYNEQFF
TRBJ2-1 | NA | NA | TRBV19 | TGTGCCAGTAGTATCGGCGCGGGTTACAATGAGCAGTTCTTC | CASSIGAGYNEQFF
TRBJ2-5 | few | NA | TRBV7-9 | TGTGCCAGCAGCTTAGTACAGGCCCGTGAGACCCAGTACTTC | CASSLVQARETQYF
TRBJ2-1 | many | NA | TRBV29-1 | TGCAGCGTTGACCTCACGGGGACGGATGAGCAGTTCTTC | CSVDLTGTDEQFF
TRBJ2-1 | many | NA | TRBV27 | TGTGCCAGCAGAGCGTATTACGATGAGCAGTTCTTC | CASRAYYDEQFF
TRBJ2-6 | many | NA | TRBV2 | TGTGCCAGCAGTGTCGTCTCTGGGGCCAACGTCCTGACTTTC | CASSVVSGANVLTF
TRBJ2-7 | NA | TRBD1 | TRBV20-1 | TGCAGTGCTGAAACTCCGACAGGGGATTCCTACGAGCAGTGCTTC | CSAETPTGDSYEQCF
TRBJ1-1 | many | NA | TRBV30 | TGTGCCCACAGAGAGAACACTGAAGCTTTCTTT | CAHRENTEAFF
TRBJ2-6 | NA | NA | TRBV28 | TGTGCCAGCAGTTCCCCTGCGGTCTCTGGGGCCAACGTCCTGACTTTC | CASSSPAVSGANVLTF
TRBJ2-7 | many | TRBD1 | TRBV6-1 | TGTGCCAGCAGACCCGGACAGGGACCTTACGAGCAGTACTTC | CASRPGQGPYEQYF
TRBJ2-5 | NA | NA | TRBV14 | TGTGCCAGCAGCCAAGACCCACGAACTAGAAAAGAGACCCAGTACTTC | CASSQDPRTRKETQYF
TRBJ2-7 | NA | NA | TRBV20-1 | TGCAGTGCTAGAGATAGGAGGTACGAGCAGTACTTC | CSARDRRYEQYF
TRBJ1-1 | many | NA | TRBV4-1 | TGCGCCAGCAGCCAGGCTACAGGGTTGGGGACTGAAGCTTTCTTT | CASSQATGLGTEAFF
TRBJ2-1 | few | TRBD2 | TRBV6-2/TRBV6-3 | TGTGCCAGCAGTTACTATTTCGGTTCTAGCGGTCTGAGCTCCTACAATGAGCAGTTCTTC | CASSYYFGSSGLSSYNEQFF
TRBJ2-1 | few | NA | TRBV29-1 | TGCAGCGTTTATGCGTGGAATGAGCAGTTCTTC | CSVYAWNEQFF
TRBJ2-5 | NA | TRBD1 | TRBV3-1 | TGTGCCAGCAGCCCACTGACAGGGGGGGGAGAGACCCAGTACTTC | CASSPLTGGGETQYF
TRBJ2-4 | many | TRBD1 | TRBV28 | TGTGCCAGCAGTGCCCCACCGGGACAGGGCGAAAACATTCAGTACTTC | CASSAPPGQGENIQYF
TRBJ2-7 | few | NA | TRBV27 | TGTGCCAGCAGTTTATCAGGGCAGGACGAGCAGTACTTC | CASSLSGQDEQYF
TRBJ2-5 | NA | TRBD2 | TRBV15 | TGTGCCACGGGCGGGGGGGCCCGAGGAGAGACCCAGTACTTC | CATGGGARGETQYF
TRBJ2-5 | many | NA | TRBV7-9 | TGTGCCAGCAGCGGGATGGCCCGACAAGAGACCCAGTACTTC | CASSGMARQETQYF
TRBJ2-3 | many | TRBD2 | TRBV20-1 | TGCAGTGTCCCACATCGGAGGACTAGCGGGAGCACAGATACGCAGTATTTT | CSVPHRRTSGSTDTQYF